This T cell receptor beta chain was sequenced for a study of shared T cell receptors in the human thymus. The CDR3 runs to 18 residues. V shed 4 bases, J shed 1 base, and the junction held 7 bases outside the gene matches. Germline V CDR1 and CDR2: LNHDA, SQIVND (reference sequence). This clone came up a few times. Profiling relied on immunoSEQ multiplex PCR, and the TCRdb table lists in-frame clones only, not all of them. The repertoire has hundreds of thousands of clones, 70% to 90% of them found once; the top ten carry 0.01%. The same sample was also studied in work on human thymus T cells. That study adds: V and J gene usage appeared biased in thymic and blood repertoires.

The TCR originated in a boy less than two years old with a congenital heart defect. Sequencing was carried out using thymocytes. The gene calls are TRBV19 and TRBJ2-3; 14 nucleotides match TRBD2. The CDR3: CASSTYSGLAGGTDTQYF. The DNA for the CDR3 is TGTGCCAGTAGTACTTACTCGGGACTAGCGGGAGGCACAGATACGCAGTATTTT.